Each of the 5 T cell receptor beta chains below was sequenced from the same sample in a study of graft-versus-host responses after intestinal transplantation. Assay used: immunoSEQ multiplex PCR; TCRdb lists only in-frame clones, some missing. The data contain about 97,000 clones, 75% to 95% of them seen just once; the ten biggest clones take up about 0.18%. These receptors' antigens are unknown. Sequences were derived from unstimulated CD4+ T cells sorted from spleen or lymph node cells, sampled before transplant. These receptors were collected from a human donor who was the organ donor for an intestinal transplant.

The chain carries TRBV27 and TRBJ2-2, with 10 bases lining up with TRBD2. CDR1 is MNHEY, CDR2 SMNVEV, per germline (reference sequence). This CDR3 is built from 16 residues. The junction had 7 bases not matched to a gene; V was cut back by 5 bases and J by 4 bases. The CDR3 region has the DNA TGTGCCAGCAGTCCCGGGACTAGCGAACGCACCGGGGAGCTGTTTTTT. Translated, it gives CASSPGTSERTGELFF.

V is TRBV5-1 and J is TRBJ2-3; 11 bases line up with TRBD2. CDR1 and CDR2 (germline): SGHRS, YFSETQ. The CDR3 has 16 amino acids. V lost 4 bases to trimming and J lost 1 base; unmatched junction nucleotides: 5. CDR3 bases: TGCGCCAGCAGCCTCCTGACTAGCGGGGGCACAGATACGCAGTATTTT. It encodes CASSLLTSGGTDTQYF.

The chain is built from TRBV4-3 and TRBJ2-5, with D possibly matching TRBD2 (5 bases). Germline CDR1 LGHNA, CDR2 YSLEER. The CDR3 has 16 residues. V lost 0 bases to trimming and J lost 4 bases, with 15 bases between them. The chain's CDR3 is CASSQDPTSRGETQYF. The CDR3 DNA reads TGCGCCAGCAGCCAAGACCCTACTAGTCGGGGAGAGACCCAGTACTTC.

This chain links TRBV7-3 with TRBJ2-3; 11 bases line up with TRBD2. Germline V gene data show CDR1 as SGHTA and CDR2 as FQGTGA. The J segment lost 9 bases and the V segment lost 5 bases, leaving 1 base of the junction unmatched. The CDR3 covers 12 residues. This chain's CDR3 is CASSTSGGTQYF. The CDR3 DNA reads as TGTGCCAGCAGCACTAGCGGGGGCACGCAGTATTTT.

This clone showed up just once. The sample contains more than one DNA sequence encoding this CDR3. The chain couples TRBV27 to TRBJ2-7; D is possibly TRBD2 (5 bases). CDR1 is MNHEY and CDR2 is SMNVEV in the germline V gene (reference sequence). Trimming stripped 6 bases from V and 7 bases from J, with 10 bases between. This CDR3 contains 11 residues. CDR3 in amino acids: CASSRGGEQYF. The CDR3 DNA reads as TGTGCCAGCAGCCGGGGTGGGGAGCAGTACTTC.